This T cell receptor (beta chain) was recovered during a study of shared clonotypes between healthy human individuals. TCRdb's copy holds only in-frame clones and misses some; the assay was immunoSEQ multiplex PCR. The sample carries roughly 500,000 clones, roughly 95% recorded once. The CDR3 spans 13 residues. The germline gives CDR1 MDHEN, CDR2 SYDVKM. V lost 4 bases to trimming and J lost 4 bases, with 10 bases between them. Sequencing input: naive CD4+ T cells sorted from blood. Subset of the sample: CD45RA+ positively selected. The origin of this receptor is a woman in her 30s in good health. The chain links TRBV28 to TRBJ2-5, with TRBD1 as a possible D gene (5 bases). This CDR3 is CASSSRQSETQYF. The CDR3 nucleotides are TGTGCCAGCAGTTCACGACAGTCAGAGACCCAGTACTTC. Supplemented by reference TRBV28 and TRBJ2-5, the full variable domain reads DVKVTQSSRYLVKRTGEKVFLECVQDMDHENMFWYRQDPGLGLRLIYFSYDVKMKEKGDIPEGYSVSREKKERFSLILESASTNQTSMYLCASSSRQSETQYFGPGTRLLVL.